This T cell receptor beta chain was identified in a study of blood T cell repertoires in COVID-19. Study in general: Italy, Spain and the United States were the sources of the convalescent and acute COVID-19 samples.

Seattle cases were enrolled at active infection and followed longitudinally. V lost 4 bases and J lost 4, with 14 bases in between. Germline V CDR1 and CDR2: LGHNA, YSLEER. The CDR3 runs 16 residues. The authors' processing: How many nucleated cells were present was estimated from reference gene primer amplification. TCRdb's table, derived via immunoSEQ multiplex PCR, lists solely in-frame clones and lacks some. V and J calls and clone size follow that table, whereas D and trimming were derived from the DNA. The sample contains around 300,000 clones, 70% to 90% of which appear only once. The sample comprised peripheral blood. This TCR derives from a woman aged 25 to 45 with COVID-19, enrolled during active disease. V gene TRBV4-3 combines with J gene TRBJ2-6; possible D gene TRBD2, 5 bases. This CDR3 is CASSPRSGSGANVLTF. Here the CDR3 DNA reads TGCGCCAGCAGCCCGCGTTCGGGGTCGGGGGCCAACGTCCTGACTTTC.